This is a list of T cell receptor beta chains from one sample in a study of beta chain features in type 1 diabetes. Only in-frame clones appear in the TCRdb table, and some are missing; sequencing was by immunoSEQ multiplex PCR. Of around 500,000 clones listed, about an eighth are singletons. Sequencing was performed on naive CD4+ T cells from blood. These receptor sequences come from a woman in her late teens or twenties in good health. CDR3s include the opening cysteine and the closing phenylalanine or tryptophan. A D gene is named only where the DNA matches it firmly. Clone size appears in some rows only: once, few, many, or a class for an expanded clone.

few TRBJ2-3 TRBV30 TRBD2 TGTGCCTGGAGTGTAACCCGGACTAGCGGTAAATCAGATACGCAGTATTTT CAWSVTRTSGKSDTQYF
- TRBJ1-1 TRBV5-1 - TGCGCCAGCAGCCCCGGACCGGTGAACACTGAAGCTTTCTTT CASSPGPVNTEAFF
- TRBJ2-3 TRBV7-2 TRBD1 TGTGCCAGCAGACGGGACAGGGGCACAGATACGCAGTATTTT CASRRDRGTDTQYF
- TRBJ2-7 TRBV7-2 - TGTGCCAGCAGCTCCCGCAACTACGAGCAGTACTTC CASSSRNYEQYF
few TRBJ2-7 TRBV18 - TGTGCCAGCCGCGGCTCCTACGAGCAGTACTTC CASRGSYEQYF
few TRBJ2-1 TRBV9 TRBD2 TGTGCCAGCAGCGTAGATCCACTAGCGGGGCGAAACAATGAGCAGTTCTTC CASSVDPLAGRNNEQFF
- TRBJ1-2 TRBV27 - TGTGCCAGTGGGTATAGCAGGGCGTCAGGAGGCTACACCTTC CASGYSRASGGYTF
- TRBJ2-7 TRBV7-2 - TGTGCCAGCAGCCCTGAACGGGTTGGGGAGCAGTACTTC CASSPERVGEQYF
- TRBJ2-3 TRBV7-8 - TGTGCCAGCAGCTTAGGATCGGCTAGCGGCACAGATACGCAGTATTTT CASSLGSASGTDTQYF
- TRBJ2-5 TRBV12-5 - TGTGCTAGTGGTGATCAGGGAAGGGAGACCCAGTACTTC CASGDQGRETQYF
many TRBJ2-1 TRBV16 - TGTGCCAGCACCCGACAGGCAGACAATGAGCAGTTCTTC CASTRQADNEQFF
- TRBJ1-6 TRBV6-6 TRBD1 TGTGCCAGCAGTCCGGACAGGAGCTCCTATAATTCACCCCTCCACTTT CASSPDRSSYNSPLHF
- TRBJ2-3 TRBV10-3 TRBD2 TGTGCCATCAGAGGACTAGCAACAGATACGCAGTATTTT CAIRGLATDTQYF
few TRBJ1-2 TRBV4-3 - TGCGCCAGCAGCCAAGTACAGGGATACGGCTACACCTTC CASSQVQGYGYTF
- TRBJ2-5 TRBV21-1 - TGTGCCAGCAGCAAAGTGTGGAATGCTTGGGGCTTAGAGACCCAGTACTTC CASSKVWNAWGLETQYF
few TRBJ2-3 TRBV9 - TGTGCCAGCAGCCCAAGTGTGGGTAGCACAGATACGCAGTATTTT CASSPSVGSTDTQYF
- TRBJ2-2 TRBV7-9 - TGTGCCAGCAGCTTCCTCTTGACAGAGTACACCGGGGAGCTGTTTTTT CASSFLLTEYTGELFF